This TCR beta chain was captured in a study of blood T cells in healthy people across ages. Study at large: About one barcoded beta molecule per two T cells was captured by template switching. General study points: Across the age range, TCR beta diversity per million T cells fell in a roughly linear way.

Next came a second PCR, run for about 7 to 11 cycles, which used a sample-barcoded 5' primer along with a J-beta primer mix. TCRdb redid the calling of the 5' RACE reads with MiXCR, one entry per CDR3 protein. The repertoire consists of approximately 1,100,000 distinct CDR3 sequences, with more than 35% occurring once and the leading ten covering 15% to 20%. Trimming at V came to 6 bases and at J to 5 bases, leaving 8 bases not matched to a gene. CDR1 and CDR2 (germline): MNHEY, SVGAGI. The CDR3 length is 15 residues. Concerning this clonotype: The antigen is not known.

Every participating donor contributed approximately 10 milliliters of peripheral blood through a draw. At least 5.5 micrograms of total RNA were extracted per sample. V and J are TRBV6-5 and TRBJ2-5; 11 bases are a match to TRBD1. The sequence was obtained from a woman in her sixties or seventies in good health. The sequenced material came from blood. CDR3 DNA: TGTGCCAGCAGCGCAAGGGACAGGGGGACGGAGACCCAGTACTTC. Its translation is CASSARDRGTETQYF.